Here is one TCR beta chain with its context. Germline V gives CDR1 SQVTM, CDR2 ANQGSEA. The CDR3 runs to 14 residues. Trimming removed 6 bases from V and 4 bases from J, with 18 bases in between. This entry is derived from a study of technical replicates of blood from a handful of donors. This table comes from immunoSEQ multiplex PCR, and its TCRdb copy is limited to in-frame clones, with some not included. The data contain about 81,000 clones, around 93% of them seen just once; the ten biggest clones take up roughly 0.25%. The rearrangement links TRBV29-1 to TRBJ2-5; D perhaps matches TRBD1 (8 bases). This receptor was taken from a human donor in good health. The sequenced material came from T cells isolated from PBMCs. The CDR3: CSVVPTGEGETQYF. DNA for the CDR3: TGCAGCGTCGTACCGACAGGGGAGGGAGAGACCCAGTACTTC.